The 22 T cell receptor beta chains listed next were all sequenced from one sample in a study of blood T cell repertoires in COVID-19. The table came from immunoSEQ multiplex PCR; TCRdb's copy has only in-frame clones and leaves some out. The sample lists roughly 200,000 clones, about 81% occurring once. Material for sequencing was peripheral blood. These TCRs come from a woman aged 55 to 70 with COVID-19, enrolled during active disease.

V and J are TRBV9 and TRBJ2-3, with a tentative D call TRBD2 (6 bases). The germline V gene has CDR1 SGDLS and CDR2 YYNGEE. This CDR3 has 15 amino acids. Trimming left V 0 bases short and J 1 base short, with 9 bases between. The CDR3 nucleotides are TGTGCCAGCAGCGTAGGTGCTAGCGGCACAGATACGCAGTATTTT. Translation gives CASSVGASGTDTQYF.

The rearrangement links TRBV12-3 or TRBV12-4 to TRBJ1-2; 10 bases match TRBD1. V lost 7 bases, J lost 6 bases, and 5 bases stayed unmatched. The CDR3 loop spans 13 amino acids. CDR3 residues: CASKGQGIDGYTF. CDR3 bases: TGTGCCAGCAAGGGACAGGGGATCGATGGCTACACCTTC.

In its sample, this clone was seen once. V usage is TRBV20-1 and J usage is TRBJ2-2, with D hard to call. The V gene lost 4 bases and the J gene lost 2 bases, with 8 bases spanning the gap. The CDR3 sequence is 13 residues long. The germline V gene encodes CDR1 DFQATT and CDR2 SNEGSKA (reference sequence). The CDR3: CSAIDKNTGELFF. The DNA for the CDR3 is TGCAGTGCTATTGACAAAAACACCGGGGAGCTGTTTTTT.

A single count supports this clone. The rearrangement links TRBV4-1 to TRBJ2-2; 7 bases match TRBD1. Germline trimming cut 1 base from V and 1 base from J; bases unmatched to any gene: 3. The CDR3 sequence is 16 residues long. Germline CDR1 is MGHRA and CDR2 is YSYEKL. The CDR3 region is CASSQVGQMNTGELFF. The DNA of the CDR3 is TGCGCCAGCAGCCAAGTGGGACAGATGAACACCGGGGAGCTGTTTTTT.

This clone was picked up a small number of times. This chain links TRBV6-4 with TRBJ2-5; TRBD2 matches 13 bases. This CDR3 contains 16 residues. V trimming: 7 bases; J trimming: 2 bases; junction bases outside the gene matches: 7. Germline V gene data show CDR1 as MRHNA and CDR2 as SNTAGT. Here the CDR3 DNA reads TGTGCCAGCATTCTTCCGGGACTAGCGGGGCAAGAGACCCAGTACTTC. Translation gives CASILPGLAGQETQYF.

This clone occurred once. The chain has TRBV5-1 and TRBJ1-2, with 9 bases matching TRBD1. The CDR3 runs 14 residues. Germline values: CDR1 SGHRS, CDR2 YFSETQ. V trimming: 4 bases; J trimming: 7 bases; junction bases outside the gene matches: 8. The CDR3 spells CASSEGQGGGGYTF. The CDR3, as DNA: TGCGCCAGCAGCGAGGGACAGGGTGGGGGTGGCTACACCTTC. The full variable domain, completed using reference TRBV5-1 and TRBJ1-2, is KAGVTQTPRYLIKTRGQQVTLSCSPISGHRSVSWYQQTPGQGLQFLFEYFSETQRNKGNFPGRFSGRQFSNSRSEMNVSTLELGDSALYLCASSEGQGGGGYTFGSGTRLTVV.

The chain employs TRBV2 and TRBJ2-3; tentative D call: TRBD1 (6 bases). The CDR3 spans 14 residues. The V gene's germline CDR1 is SNHLY and CDR2 FYNNEI. V was trimmed by 6 bases and J by 6 bases, leaving 16 bases between them. The CDR3 loop reads CASREQGPTDTQYF. CDR3 nucleotide sequence: TGTGCCAGCAGAGAACAGGGTCCGACGGATACGCAGTATTTT.

V usage is TRBV6-5 and J usage is TRBJ2-2, with D possibly being TRBD2 (7 bases). V was cut by 5 bases and J by 6 bases, with 13 bases left in between. This CDR3 comprises 14 residues. Germline CDR1 reads MNHEY; CDR2 reads SVGAGI. The CDR3 DNA reads as TGTGCCAGCAGTCCCTCGGGGGGCTCCGGGGAGCTGTTTTTT. Translated, it gives CASSPSGGSGELFF.

This clone has only one observation. V gene TRBV7-5 combines with J gene TRBJ2-3; no DNA check was done on the table's D call, TRBD2. TRBV7-5 is noted as a pseudogene. There are 18 residues in the CDR3. The CDR3 is CARSKPRTSGVITDTQYF. In nucleotides, the CDR3 is TGTGCCAGAAGCAAACCCCGGACTAGCGGGGTCATCACAGATACGCAGTATTTT.

V is TRBV11-1 and J is TRBJ2-5; a weak D match, TRBD1 (5 bases). V lost 5 bases, J lost 6 bases, and 13 bases lay in between. This CDR3 has 13 residues. Germline CDR1 reads SGHAT; CDR2 reads FQDESV (reference sequence). Here the CDR3 reads CASSRARVQTQYF. CDR3 coding DNA: TGTGCCAGCAGCCGGGCCAGGGTGCAGACCCAGTACTTC.

The chain is built from TRBV28 and TRBJ1-1; unclear D gene. The CDR3 consists of 12 residues. V was shortened by 5 bases and J by 8 bases, with 12 bases between the two germline ends. CDR1 is MDHEN, CDR2 SYDVKM, per germline. The CDR3 DNA reads as TGTGCCAGCAGTCTACGACTTAAAGAAGCTTTCTTT. This encodes CASSLRLKEAFF.

This rearrangement joins TRBV5-1 to TRBJ1-4, with no clear D. Trimming pared 0 bases from V and 2 bases from J, leaving 5 bases between. The CDR3 is 14 amino acids. The germline V gene encodes CDR1 SGHRS and CDR2 YFSETQ. The CDR3 sequence is CASSLGYTNEKLFF. The CDR3 DNA sequence: TGCGCCAGCAGCTTGGGCTACACTAATGAAAAACTGTTTTTT.

The chain combines TRBV28 with TRBJ1-1; a weak D match, TRBD1 (5 bases). The CDR3 consists of 16 residues. The ends were cut back, 6 bases at V and 11 bases at J, with 28 bases in the middle. In germline, CDR1 is MDHEN, CDR2 SYDVKM. The CDR3 loop reads CASRTSPGGDRMKAFF. Here the CDR3 DNA reads TGTGCCAGCAGAACCTCCCCCGGCGGGGACCGGATGAAGGCTTTCTTT. The whole variable domain, filled in from reference TRBV28 and TRBJ1-1, reads DVKVTQSSRYLVKRTGEKVFLECVQDMDHENMFWYRQDPGLGLRLIYFSYDVKMKEKGDIPEGYSVSREKKERFSLILESASTNQTSMYLCASRTSPGGDRMKAFFGQGTRLTVV.

In this sample, this clone turned up many times. The J gene is TRBJ1-5, the V gene TRBV5-5, with D perhaps matching TRBD1 (5 bases). The V end lost 4 bases, the J end lost 4 bases, and 12 bases lay between the germline ends. Looked up from germline, CDR1 is SGHKS and CDR2 is YYEKEE (reference sequence). This CDR3 spans 14 amino acids. The CDR3 here is CASSKDGGNQPQHF. CDR3 nucleotides: TGTGCCAGCAGCAAAGATGGGGGGAATCAGCCCCAGCATTTT.

This chain links TRBV27 with TRBJ1-1; 7 nucleotides agree with TRBD1. The V gene end was trimmed by 3 bases and the J gene end by 8 bases; junction bases not matched to a gene: 9. This CDR3 is built from 14 residues. CDR1 MNHEY and CDR2 SMNVEV come from the germline V gene (reference sequence). The CDR3 DNA reads as TGTGCCAGCAGTTTTAGTCAAAGGGGGCTAGAAGCTTTCTTT. Amino acid sequence: CASSFSQRGLEAFF.

The rearrangement links TRBV6-5 to TRBJ1-3; D is perhaps TRBD1 (5 bases). Germline CDR1 MNHEY, CDR2 SVGAGI. V lost 6 bases and J 3 bases, leaving 15 bases between the germline ends. The CDR3 length is 15 residues. CDR3: CASSPGRDYGNTIYF. DNA for the CDR3: TGTGCCAGCAGCCCCGGCAGGGACTATGGAAACACCATATATTTT.

The rearrangement joins TRBV28 to TRBJ2-7; a weak D match, TRBD2 (6 bases). The CDR3 has 13 residues. Germline CDR1 is MDHEN and CDR2 is SYDVKM. Trimming stripped 8 bases from V and 2 bases from J, with 13 bases between. CDR3 sequence (DNA): TGTGCCAGCTCGGCCGGCGGGACCTACGAGCAGTACTTC. Its protein product is CASSAGGTYEQYF.

The V call is TRBV5-1, the J call TRBJ1-3, with 8 bases matching TRBD1. The CDR3 totals 17 residues. Germline CDR1 reads SGHRS; CDR2 reads YFSETQ. Trimming removed 3 bases from V and 0 bases from J; junction bases left unmatched: 8. In nucleotides, the CDR3 is TGCGCCAGCAGCTCAATAACAGGGGGGAGCTCTGGAAACACCATATATTTT. Its translation: CASSSITGGSSGNTIYF.

The rearrangement links TRBV4-1 to TRBJ2-7; 8 bases match TRBD2. Germline-derived CDR1 and CDR2 are MGHRA and YSYEKL. This CDR3 is 14 amino acids long. The ends lost 4 bases at V and 3 bases at J; junction bases unmatched: 5. CDR3 in amino acids: CASSPREGVYEQYV. CDR3 in DNA: TGCGCCAGCAGCCCACGGGAGGGGGTCTACGAGCAGTACGTC.

Only a few counts were recorded for this clone. The rearrangement links TRBV14 to TRBJ2-1, with 9 bases that match TRBD1. Looked up from germline, CDR1 is SGHDN and CDR2 is FVKESK. The CDR3 length is 16 residues. The junction had 10 bases not matched to a gene; V was cut back by 5 bases and J by 5 bases. CDR3 sequence: CASSAPTGTGNNEQFF. CDR3 coding DNA: TGTGCCAGCAGCGCGCCGACCGGGACAGGGAACAATGAGCAGTTCTTC.

The chain couples TRBV10-3 to TRBJ2-5; tentative D call: TRBD1 (6 bases). The CDR3 extends over 14 amino acids. Per the germline V gene, CDR1 is ENHRY and CDR2 is SYGVKD. V lost 9 bases and J lost 4, with 18 bases in between. The CDR3 loop is CAIGIGQKGETQYF. Written as DNA, the CDR3 is TGTGCCATAGGGATTGGACAGAAAGGAGAGACCCAGTACTTC.

The CDR3: CASRESGVETQYF. In DNA form, the CDR3 reads TGCGCCAGCAGAGAAAGCGGGGTCGAGACCCAGTACTTC. The chain joins TRBV5-1 to TRBJ2-5; 7 nucleotides agree with TRBD2. Losses at the gene ends were 5 bases for V and 5 bases for J; bases not matched to a gene: 6. Per germline, CDR1 SGHRS and CDR2 YFSETQ. The CDR3 has 13 residues.